The entry below describes one TCR beta chain. Its antigen remains unknown. The sample belongs to a study of CXCR3-negative and CXCR3-positive naive CD8 T cells. The CDR3 runs to 16 residues. Germline loops: CDR1 MNHEY, CDR2 SMNVEV (reference sequence). 5' RACE that incorporated UMI labels was used to prepare the TRB cDNA libraries. TCRdb re-analyzed the 5' RACE reads; it lists each CDR3 protein once, without DNA. The sample table sets out 120,000 to 150,000 distinct CDR3 sequences. Notes on the study in general: Similar TRBV-TRBJ usage characterized naive CXCR3-negative and CXCR3-positive cells; memory cells differed. In CXCR3-positive naive cells, the TRB CDR3s were more hydrophobic than in CXCR3-negative naive cells.

Sequencing was carried out using naive CXCR3+ CD8+ T cells from blood. Noted subset: CD45RO-CCR7+CD27+CD95- naive CD8+ T cells expressing CXCR3 (TNR3+). This chain joins TRBV27 and TRBJ2-5; TCRdb proposes TRBD1, but this gene call is untestable without DNA. The sequence came from a human donor in good health. Some clones in this sample may be carry-over from other donors' samples. CDR3 sequence: CASSPQQLQPKETQYF.